These T cell receptor beta chains were read from a single sample in a study of T cells in tuberculosis. Repertoires were generated with immunoSEQ multiplex PCR, while TCRdb's copy carries only in-frame clones and drops some. The table includes tens of thousands of clones, around 91% detected once. Sequences were obtained from PBMCs. These receptor sequences come from a donor between 10 and 35 years old with latent tuberculosis or without tuberculosis infection. Each CDR3 is given with its conserved first and last residue. The D gene is left open where the match is weak. Only some rows state a clone size, as once, few, many or a class for expanded clones.

cdr3_aa cdr3_nt d_call v_call clone_size j_call
CASSLYPGDRGPFEQYF TGTGCCAGCAGTTTATACCCGGGGGACAGGGGACCGTTCGAGCAGTACTTC TRBD1 TRBV27 . TRBJ2-7
CASGLTQGKLFF TGTGCTAGTGGTTTAACCCAGGGAAAACTGTTTTTT . TRBV12-5 . TRBJ1-4
CASSFLTSGGTPRNEQFF TGTGCCAGCAGCTTTCTTACTAGCGGGGGGACCCCCAGGAATGAGCAGTTCTTC TRBD2 TRBV11-2 . TRBJ2-1
CASSSGYRAAEAFF TGTGCCAGCAGCTCAGGGTACAGGGCCGCTGAAGCTTTCTTT . TRBV7-2 . TRBJ1-1
CASTSGTVNEQYF TGTGCCAGCACCTCCGGGACTGTCAACGAGCAGTACTTC . TRBV2 . TRBJ2-7
CAGRDRGNEQYF TGTGCCGGAAGGGACAGGGGAAACGAGCAGTACTTC TRBD1 TRBV2 once TRBJ2-7
CASRRRTVNEQFF TGTGCCAGCAGGAGGCGGACAGTCAATGAGCAGTTCTTC . TRBV5-8 . TRBJ2-1
CARSVGTGFREQYF TGTGCCCGGAGTGTGGGGACAGGGTTCCGCGAGCAGTACTTC TRBD1 TRBV30 . TRBJ2-7
CASSPPTGPSYEQYF TGTGCCAGTAGTCCACCGACAGGGCCCTCCTACGAGCAGTACTTC TRBD1 TRBV19 . TRBJ2-7
CASSESGGQRKQFF TGTGCCAGCAGTGAGTCGGGGGGGCAGAGGAAGCAGTTCTTC TRBD2 TRBV2 . TRBJ2-1
CASSPLLAGAQRDTQYF TGTGCCAGCAGCCCTCTACTAGCGGGGGCCCAACGGGATACGCAGTATTTT TRBD2 TRBV9 . TRBJ2-3
CASSVAEETQYF TGTGCCAGCAGCGTAGCTGAGGAGACCCAGTACTTC . TRBV9 . TRBJ2-5
CASSQVAPGSGEDTQYF TGCGCCAGCAGCCAAGTGGCCCCGGGTAGCGGGGAAGATACGCAGTATTTT TRBD2 TRBV4-3 . TRBJ2-3
CASSPGSPGVLTF TGTGCCAGCAGCCCCGGGAGTCCCGGGGTCCTGACTTTC . TRBV11-1 . TRBJ2-6
CASSYRADKGSPGVYF TGTGCCAGCAGTTACAGGGCGGACAAGGGCTCACCTGGGGTATATTTT . TRBV6-6 . TRBJ1-3
CASSWSGALGQPQHF TGTGCCAGCAGCTGGTCAGGGGCTCTGGGTCAGCCCCAGCATTTT . TRBV13 . TRBJ1-5
CASSLIGTDYGYTF TGTGCCAGCAGCTTAATAGGGACTGATTATGGCTACACCTTC . TRBV7-3 . TRBJ1-2
CASTPSERTFYGYTF TGTGCCAGCACCCCCAGCGAACGAACCTTCTATGGCTACACCTTC . TRBV28 . TRBJ1-2
CSVEGSSGKNTEAFF TGCAGCGTTGAAGGGTCCAGCGGGAAGAACACTGAAGCTTTCTTT . TRBV29-1 . TRBJ1-1
CASSQVSGGASGTDTQYF TGCGCCAGCAGCCAAGTTAGCGGGGGGGCCTCGGGCACAGATACGCAGTATTTT TRBD2 TRBV4-1 . TRBJ2-3
CASSLAGTGIETQYF TGCGCCAGCAGCTTGGCAGGGACAGGGATAGAGACCCAGTACTTC TRBD1 TRBV5-1 . TRBJ2-5
CASSQFWTSGGEETQYF TGCGCCAGCAGCCAATTTTGGACTAGCGGGGGTGAAGAGACCCAGTACTTC TRBD2 TRBV4-1 . TRBJ2-5
CATSPRRRENYGYTF TGTGCCACCAGCCCGCGAAGACGGGAAAACTATGGCTACACCTTC . TRBV15 . TRBJ1-2
CASSKGQGPRSGDDNYGYTF TGTGCCAGCAGCAAGGGTCAGGGCCCCCGATCGGGCGATGATAACTATGGCTACACCTTC . TRBV21-1 . TRBJ1-2
CASSPQGAEQPQHF TGTGCCAGCAGTCCACAGGGGGCGGAACAGCCCCAGCATTTT TRBD1 TRBV27 . TRBJ1-5
CASSGGLVSYNEQFF TGCGCCAGCAGCGGGGGACTAGTCTCCTACAATGAGCAGTTCTTC TRBD2 TRBV5-1 . TRBJ2-1
CASSEGTGGTYEQYF TGTGCCAGCAGTGAAGGGACAGGGGGGACCTACGAGCAGTACTTC TRBD1 TRBV27 . TRBJ2-7
CASSMPGTFSPLHF TGTGCCAGCAGCATGCCCGGGACTTTTTCACCCCTCCACTTT . TRBV7-8 . TRBJ1-6
CASSAGGHQTLYTF TGTGCCAGCAGCGCGGGGGGACACCAAACGCTCTACACCTTC . TRBV9 . TRBJ1-2
CASSLGQGTEAFF TGTGCCAGCAGCCTCGGACAGGGCACTGAAGCTTTCTTT TRBD1 TRBV28 . TRBJ1-1
CASSYRDRGYGYTF TGTGCCAGCAGTTACCGAGACAGGGGCTATGGCTACACCTTC TRBD1 TRBV6-5 . TRBJ1-2
CASTTGELTRGYTF TGCGCCAGCACTACGGGGGAGTTGACACGCGGCTACACCTTC . TRBV5-1 . TRBJ1-2
CASSPWTANTEAFF TGTGCCAGCAGCCCCTGGACAGCGAACACTGAAGCTTTCTTT . TRBV11-2 . TRBJ1-1
CASSQDEEGRTYGYTF TGCGCCAGCAGCCAAGATGAGGAGGGGAGGACGTATGGCTACACCTTC . TRBV4-1 once TRBJ1-2
CAWSVRYSGGLFF TGTGCCTGGAGTGTACGGTATTCGGGTGGACTGTTTTTT . TRBV30 . TRBJ1-4
CASSPTGTSGNEQFF TGTGCCAGCAGCCCAACCGGGACTAGCGGTAATGAGCAGTTCTTC TRBD2 TRBV9 . TRBJ2-1
CASRVQGNTEAFF TGCGCCAGCAGGGTGCAGGGGAACACTGAAGCTTTCTTT . TRBV5-1 . TRBJ1-1
CASSQATNYGYTF TGCGCCAGCAGCCAAGCTACCAACTATGGCTACACCTTC . TRBV4-1 . TRBJ1-2
CASSFSPRETQYF TGTGCCAGCAGCTTTTCTCCCAGGGAGACCCAGTACTTC . TRBV7-2 . TRBJ2-5
CASWGRQGKSKNYGYTF TGTGCCAGCTGGGGCAGACAGGGAAAGAGTAAAAACTATGGCTACACCTTC TRBD1 TRBV5-8 . TRBJ1-2
CASSLELATRLSYEQYF TGTGCCAGCAGCTTGGAACTAGCGACTCGTCTATCCTACGAGCAGTACTTC TRBD2 TRBV7-8 . TRBJ2-7
CASSLALAGATNTGELFF TGTGCCAGCAGCTTAGCTCTAGCGGGGGCCACGAACACCGGGGAGCTGTTTTTT TRBD2 TRBV11-2 . TRBJ2-2
CASSSYRGGYGYTF TGTGCCAGCAGCTCTTACAGGGGCGGCTATGGCTACACCTTC TRBD1 TRBV11-2 . TRBJ1-2
CASPGGDGYTF TGTGCCAGCCCAGGGGGAGATGGCTACACCTTC TRBD1 TRBV5-4 medium-sized TRBJ1-2
CASSLPQGGSEAFF TGTGCCAGTAGCCTCCCCCAAGGGGGCTCTGAAGCTTTCTTT TRBD1 TRBV5-4 . TRBJ1-1
CASSFWTGKGSPLHF TGTGCCAGCAGCTTTTGGACAGGGAAGGGTTCACCCCTCCACTTT TRBD1 TRBV5-8 . TRBJ1-6
CASGPLAQPNIQYF TGCGCCAGCGGTCCCTTGGCACAGCCAAACATTCAGTACTTC . TRBV4-1 . TRBJ2-4
CASSSPGAGDTEAFF TGTGCCAGCAGCTCTCCTGGGGCAGGGGACACTGAAGCTTTCTTT . TRBV7-9 . TRBJ1-1
CASSLGQGSYEQYF TGCGCCAGCAGCCTCGGACAGGGGTCCTACGAGCAGTACTTC TRBD1 TRBV5-1 . TRBJ2-7
CAWRGGTEYGYTF TGTGCCTGGAGGGGCGGGACGGAGTATGGCTACACCTTC . TRBV30 . TRBJ1-2
CASSTGQVPNSPLHF TGTGCCAGTAGTACAGGACAGGTGCCCAATTCACCCCTCCACTTT TRBD1 TRBV19 . TRBJ1-6
CASTDSREGKAFF TGTGCCAGCACCGACTCGAGGGAAGGTAAGGCTTTCTTT . TRBV6-1 . TRBJ1-1
CASSLAPTFQSTNEKLFF TGTGCCAGCAGCTTAGCTCCGACATTTCAGTCAACTAATGAAAAACTGTTTTTT . TRBV7-2 . TRBJ1-4
CAWSVEWSDSPLHF TGTGCCTGGAGTGTCGAATGGTCGGATTCACCCCTCCACTTT . TRBV30 . TRBJ1-6
CASSEGVGTVAYEQYF TGCGCCAGCAGTGAGGGGGTAGGGACAGTCGCCTACGAGCAGTACTTC TRBD1 TRBV10-1 . TRBJ2-7
CASSHTGSGSYGYTF TGCGCCAGCAGCCACACAGGGTCAGGTAGCTATGGCTACACCTTC . TRBV4-1 . TRBJ1-2
CASSVKFYEQYF TGTGCCAGCAGTGTCAAATTCTACGAGCAGTACTTC . TRBV6-1 . TRBJ2-7
CAISARGKNTEAFF TGTGCCATCAGTGCTCGGGGAAAGAACACTGAAGCTTTCTTT . TRBV10-3 . TRBJ1-1
CASQTGSGNTEAFF TGCGCCAGTCAGACAGGCAGCGGGAACACTGAAGCTTTCTTT . TRBV5-1 . TRBJ1-1
CASSLETDQPQHF TGCGCCAGCAGCCTAGAAACCGATCAGCCCCAGCATTTT . TRBV5-1 . TRBJ1-5